One and the same sample provided the 21 T cell receptor beta chains below, sequenced in a study of blood T cells in healthy people across ages. For the second PCR, which ran for about 7 to 11 cycles, a sample-barcoded 5' primer and a J-beta primer mix were used. TCRdb called the 5' RACE reads again in MiXCR, with one record for every CDR3 protein. The table includes around 1.5 million distinct CDR3 sequences, about 31% detected once. The sequenced material came from blood. The receptors derive from a woman in her twenties or thirties in good health.

This clonotype was counted between two and nine times. The genes are TRBV20-1 and TRBJ2-1, with a possible D match to TRBD2 (6 bases). This CDR3 is 15 amino acids long. Trimming left V 4 bases short and J 2 bases short, with 15 bases between. CDR1 is DFQATT and CDR2 is SNEGSKA in the germline V gene (reference sequence). The CDR3 spells CSATKTSSPYNEQFF. The CDR3 bases are TGCAGTGCTACGAAAACTAGCTCCCCCTACAATGAGCAGTTCTTC.

The chain links TRBV6-1 to TRBJ2-5, with 8 bases aligning to TRBD2. The J call could be wrong; TRBJ2-7 is a better fit for the DNA end. Germline lookup yields CDR1 MNHNS and CDR2 SASEGT. The CDR3 loop spans 16 amino acids. The CDR3 protein is CASSEEASGLSYEQYF. The CDR3 DNA is TGTGCCAGCAGTGAAGAGGCTAGCGGGCTTTCCTACGAGCAGTACTTC.

This clonotype was recorded a few times. The chain couples TRBV20-1 to TRBJ2-5, with no clear D. The J call is in doubt because the DNA end fits TRBJ2-7 better. The germline V gene has CDR1 DFQATT and CDR2 SNEGSKA (reference sequence). The CDR3 consists of 14 residues. Here the CDR3 reads CSARVPAGTYEQYF. The DNA of the CDR3 is TGCAGTGCTCGCGTACCGGCCGGCACCTACGAGCAGTACTTC.

This clonotype has more than one count but fewer than ten. The chain combines TRBV4-1 with TRBJ2-7; the D is unclear. The CDR3 has 15 residues. Germline V gene sequence: CDR1 MGHRA, CDR2 YSYEKL. V lost 2 bases, J lost 3 bases, and 14 bases lay in between. The CDR3 DNA is TGCGCCAGCAGCCAACCGAGAGACGGCAACTACGAGCAGTACTTC. Amino acids: CASSQPRDGNYEQYF.

This clonotype was observed a handful of times. The chain joins TRBV18 to TRBJ1-5, with D possibly being TRBD1 (6 bases). The V and J ends lost 5 bases and 8 bases respectively, with 13 bases between them. CDR3 length: 13 residues. Germline CDR1 reads KGHSH; CDR2 reads LQKENI. The CDR3, as DNA: TGTGCCAGCTCAACAGGGAACTCCGAGCCCCAGCATTTT. Protein product: CASSTGNSEPQHF.

The gene calls are TRBV12-3 or TRBV12-4 and TRBJ1-1; D is uncertain. Trimming left V 5 bases short and J 4 bases short, with 17 bases between. The CDR3 runs to 15 residues. The CDR3 loop is CASSGFGVGPTEAFF. The CDR3 DNA reads TGTGCCAGCAGTGGATTTGGGGTTGGCCCCACTGAAGCTTTCTTT.

In the case of this clonotype: Germline and junction disagree at one end, which may indicate a read error. This chain connects TRBV4-1 to TRBJ2-5; 8 bases line up with TRBD1. The V gene's germline CDR1 is MGHRA and CDR2 YSYEKL. This CDR3 spans 17 amino acids. Here the CDR3 DNA reads TGCGCCAGCGGCCAAGGGGTAACAGGGGGTCGGCAAGAGACCCAGTACTTC. Translation: CASGQGVTGGRQETQYF.

This clonotype has a handful of counts. The V call is TRBV10-2, the J call TRBJ2-7; 10 bases are a match to TRBD2. The V gene's germline CDR1 is WSHSY and CDR2 SAAADI. V lost 8 bases to trimming and J lost 3 bases; unmatched junction nucleotides: 10. This CDR3 spans 15 amino acids. The CDR3 here is CASRRLAGGHYEQYF. DNA for the CDR3: TGCGCCAGCCGAAGACTAGCGGGCGGACACTACGAGCAGTACTTC.

The chain is built from TRBV28 and TRBJ2-2; a possible D gene is TRBD2 (9 bases). Deletions cut 4 bases from V and 4 bases from J, with 22 bases between. The CDR3 spans 18 residues. CDR1 MDHEN and CDR2 SYDVKM come from the germline V gene. The CDR3 spells CASSSLREGQDSTGELFF. Written as DNA, the CDR3 is TGTGCCAGCAGTTCGCTGCGGGAGGGACAGGATAGCACCGGGGAGCTGTTTTTT.

The gene calls are TRBV7-8 and TRBJ2-7; TRBD2 agrees at 11 bases. V shed 5 bases and J 2 bases; nucleotides not matched to a gene: 5. The CDR3 consists of 15 residues. CDR1 and CDR2 from the germline V gene are SGHVS and FQNEAQ. This chain's CDR3 is CASSNTGLAAYEQYF. The CDR3, as DNA: TGTGCCAGCAGCAATACGGGACTAGCGGCCTACGAGCAGTACTTC.

This clonotype was seen once. This chain links TRBV28 with TRBJ1-2; possible D gene TRBD1, 5 bases. V dropped 7 bases and J dropped 5 bases, with 11 bases sitting between them. The CDR3 is 12 amino acids. Germline V gene data show CDR1 as MDHEN and CDR2 as SYDVKM. The DNA for the CDR3 is TGTGCCAGCACCGACGGGGGGTATGGCTACACCTTC. Translating it yields CASTDGGYGYTF.

The chain couples TRBV2 to TRBJ2-7; D gene uncertain. This CDR3 has 14 amino acids. CDR1 and CDR2 from the germline V gene are SNHLY and FYNNEI. Between the trimmed V and J ends, which lost 6 bases and 7 bases, there was a span of 19 bases. CDR3 in DNA: TGTGCCAGCAGGCAACGAGAACCCTTTTGGGAGCAGTACTTC. Protein product: CASRQREPFWEQYF.

This clonotype was counted ten times or more. This chain joins TRBV28 and TRBJ2-7; a weak D match, TRBD1 (6 bases). Germline V gene data show CDR1 as MDHEN and CDR2 as SYDVKM. Trimming shortened V by 3 bases and J by 0 bases, and 12 bases separated the two germline ends. This CDR3 region has 15 residues. Here the CDR3 reads CASSLSGTSSYEQYF. CDR3 sequence (DNA): TGTGCCAGCAGTTTGTCCGGGACAAGCTCCTACGAGCAGTACTTC.

The V gene is TRBV28, the J gene TRBJ2-1, with a tentative D call TRBD2 (6 bases). Trimming removed 6 bases at V and 6 bases at J, with 24 bases between. CDR1 MDHEN and CDR2 SYDVKM come from the germline V gene. The length of the CDR3 is 17 residues. The chain's CDR3 is CASSTPEERVAGNEQFF. CDR3 nucleotides: TGTGCCAGCAGCACTCCCGAGGAGCGGGTGGCAGGCAATGAGCAGTTCTTC.

This clonotype came up many times. This chain connects TRBV18 to TRBJ2-7, with D hard to call. There are 13 residues in the CDR3. Trimming shortened V by 3 bases and J by 5 bases, and 11 bases separated the two germline ends. Per germline, CDR1 KGHSH and CDR2 LQKENI. The CDR3 is CASSPSLTNEQYF. The CDR3 DNA reads as TGTGCCAGCTCACCCTCCTTGACCAACGAGCAGTACTTC.

CDR3: CASSPTAGTGSPQYF. For the CDR3, the DNA is TGTGCCAGCAGTCCCACCGCCGGGACAGGGTCCCCTCAGTACTTC. The chain has TRBV12-3 or TRBV12-4 and TRBJ2-5; 9 bases line up with TRBD1. V shed 5 bases and J 11 bases; nucleotides not matched to a gene: 15. The length of the CDR3 is 15 residues.

This clonotype has ten or more counts. The CDR3 sequence: CSHQGGASYNEQFF. CDR3 DNA sequence: TGCAGCCACCAGGGGGGGGCGAGCTACAATGAGCAGTTCTTC. The chain couples TRBV29-1 to TRBJ2-1, with D possibly called TRBD1 or TRBD2 (7 bases each). V lost 8 bases to trimming and J lost 3 bases, with 17 bases between them. Germline CDR1 SQVTM, CDR2 ANQGSEA. The CDR3 runs 14 residues.

In its sample, this clonotype was seen a few times. One end of the junction varies from germline; a read error may be responsible. CDR3 DNA sequence: TGCGCCTGCAGCTTGGAAAGAGGGGGCATCTACGAGCAGTACTTC. This sequence encodes CACSLERGGIYEQYF. V usage is TRBV5-1 and J usage is TRBJ2-7; 7 nucleotides align to TRBD1. The germline V gene has CDR1 SGHRS and CDR2 YFSETQ. The CDR3 contains 15 residues.

This clonotype was detected ten times or more. V gene TRBV4-1 combines with J gene TRBJ2-6, with TRBD2 identical over 7 bases. The J segment lost 5 bases and the V segment lost 4 bases, leaving 8 bases of the junction unmatched. Looked up from germline, CDR1 is MGHRA and CDR2 is YSYEKL. CDR3 length: 16 residues. CDR3 sequence: CASSPLGGNRANVLTF. CDR3 coding DNA: TGCGCCAGCAGCCCCCTCGGGGGGAACAGGGCCAACGTCCTGACTTTC.

The chain carries TRBV29-1 and TRBJ2-2, with D unresolved. The CDR3 totals 11 residues. In germline, CDR1 is SQVTM, CDR2 ANQGSEA. V was clipped by 7 bases and J by 6 bases, with 9 bases between them. The CDR3, as DNA: TGCAGCGCCTTCGGTGCCGGGGAGCTGTTTTTT. Translation gives CSAFGAGELFF.

V is TRBV4-1 and J is TRBJ2-7; D gene uncertain. There are 14 residues in the CDR3. Per the germline V gene, CDR1 is MGHRA and CDR2 is YSYEKL. V lost 0 bases and J 3 bases, leaving 9 bases between the germline ends. CDR3 protein: CASSQDPPYYEQYF. The CDR3 region has the DNA TGCGCCAGCAGCCAAGATCCCCCTTACTACGAGCAGTACTTC.